These T cell receptor beta chains were read from a single sample in a study of T cell responses to AZD1222 COVID-19 vaccine. This table comes from immunoSEQ multiplex PCR, and its TCRdb copy is limited to in-frame clones, with some not included. Among 90,000 to 130,000 clones listed, 81% were seen once. The material sequenced was peripheral blood, taken on day 0 of AZD1222 vaccination. These receptors originate from an adult in good health. Each CDR3 is given with its conserved first and last residue. The D gene is left open where the match is weak. Some rows have no size entry. The others give once, few or many, or a class for an expanded clone.

len: 14; abundance: NA; d_gene: NA; j_gene: TRBJ2-3; v_gene: TRBV7-2; CDR3nt: TGTGCCAGCAGCCCATCAGGTGGGACAGATACGCAGTATTTT; CDR3aa: CASSPSGGTDTQYF
len: 13; abundance: NA; d_gene: NA; j_gene: TRBJ2-5; v_gene: TRBV28; CDR3nt: TGTGCCACCTTCGACCGGGGCCCGAAGACCCAGTACTTC; CDR3aa: CATFDRGPKTQYF
len: 13; abundance: few; d_gene: TRBD1; j_gene: TRBJ2-2; v_gene: TRBV13; CDR3nt: TGTGCCAGCAGACAGGGGATCACCGGGGAGCTGTTTTTT; CDR3aa: CASRQGITGELFF
len: 15; abundance: once; d_gene: NA; j_gene: TRBJ2-6; v_gene: TRBV19; CDR3nt: TGTGCCAGTAGTATAGATCGGGCTGGGGCCAACGTCCTGACTTTC; CDR3aa: CASSIDRAGANVLTF
len: 15; abundance: NA; d_gene: TRBD1; j_gene: TRBJ1-1; v_gene: TRBV6-6; CDR3nt: TGTGCCAGCAGTTATTCGACAGGGGCGGGAACTGAAGCTTTCTTT; CDR3aa: CASSYSTGAGTEAFF
len: 11; abundance: NA; d_gene: NA; j_gene: TRBJ1-2; v_gene: TRBV28; CDR3nt: TGTGCCAGCAGTAGACAGGATGGCTACACCTTC; CDR3aa: CASSRQDGYTF
len: 17; abundance: NA; d_gene: NA; j_gene: TRBJ2-5; v_gene: TRBV15; CDR3nt: TGTGCCACCAGCAGAGATCGGGATAGCGGTGATCAAGAGACCCAGTACTTC; CDR3aa: CATSRDRDSGDQETQYF
len: 14; abundance: NA; d_gene: TRBD1; j_gene: TRBJ1-2; v_gene: TRBV9; CDR3nt: TGTGCCAGCACCAGGGGGCAGGGGGCGGTCGGCTACACCTTC; CDR3aa: CASTRGQGAVGYTF
len: 13; abundance: NA; d_gene: NA; j_gene: TRBJ2-7; v_gene: TRBV6-6; CDR3nt: TGTGCCAGCACCCTGCAAGGAGGGCGCGAGCAGTACTTC; CDR3aa: CASTLQGGREQYF
len: 14; abundance: NA; d_gene: TRBD2; j_gene: TRBJ2-1; v_gene: TRBV11-2; CDR3nt: TGTGCCAGCAGCTTGACTAGCGGGAGTAAGGAGCAGTTCTTC; CDR3aa: CASSLTSGSKEQFF
len: 16; abundance: NA; d_gene: NA; j_gene: TRBJ2-3; v_gene: TRBV4-3; CDR3nt: TGCGCCAGCAGCCGGAGTGGGGGGGCAAGCACAGATACGCAGTATTTT; CDR3aa: CASSRSGGASTDTQYF
len: 11; abundance: few; d_gene: TRBD1; j_gene: TRBJ1-1; v_gene: TRBV7-9; CDR3nt: TGTGCCAGCAGCCGGGACAGGGCTGCTTTCTTT; CDR3aa: CASSRDRAAFF
len: 13; abundance: NA; d_gene: NA; j_gene: TRBJ1-1; v_gene: TRBV28; CDR3nt: TGTGCCAGCAGTTTATACTCGAACACTGAAGCTTTCTTT; CDR3aa: CASSLYSNTEAFF
len: 15; abundance: many; d_gene: TRBD1; j_gene: TRBJ2-7; v_gene: TRBV6-5; CDR3nt: TGTGCCAGCAGTTCCCCCGGGACAGGGGCCTACGAGCAGTACTTC; CDR3aa: CASSSPGTGAYEQYF
len: 15; abundance: once; d_gene: NA; j_gene: TRBJ1-5; v_gene: TRBV4-3; CDR3nt: TGCGCCAGCAGCCAAGTTTGGAGGGATAATCAGCCCCAGCATTTT; CDR3aa: CASSQVWRDNQPQHF
len: 18; abundance: NA; d_gene: TRBD2; j_gene: TRBJ2-1; v_gene: TRBV28; CDR3nt: TGTGCCAGCAGCCCCCTCTCTACCTGGGGGACTACCAACAATGAGCAGTTCTTC; CDR3aa: CASSPLSTWGTTNNEQFF
len: 14; abundance: NA; d_gene: TRBD2; j_gene: TRBJ2-4; v_gene: TRBV2; CDR3nt: TGTGCCGGCGCGGGAGGGCCTACCAAAAACATTCAGTACTTC; CDR3aa: CAGAGGPTKNIQYF
len: 18; abundance: NA; d_gene: TRBD2; j_gene: TRBJ2-3; v_gene: TRBV7-2; CDR3nt: TGTGCCAGCAGCTTAGGGCCTAGCGGGAGAGGGGGCACAGATACGCAGTATTTT; CDR3aa: CASSLGPSGRGGTDTQYF
len: 16; abundance: NA; d_gene: NA; j_gene: TRBJ2-7; v_gene: TRBV9; CDR3nt: TGTGCCAGCAGCGTAGAGGATGGACTCGTCGGCCACGAGCAGTACTTC; CDR3aa: CASSVEDGLVGHEQYF
len: 14; abundance: NA; d_gene: TRBD2; j_gene: TRBJ2-5; v_gene: TRBV7-2; CDR3nt: TGTGCCAGCAGCGCGGGACTACCCGTAGAGACCCAGTACTTC; CDR3aa: CASSAGLPVETQYF
len: 15; abundance: NA; d_gene: NA; j_gene: TRBJ2-7; v_gene: TRBV5-8; CDR3nt: TGTGCCAGCAGCTCCCTAGGGGGGGCCGGGAACGAGCAGTACTTC; CDR3aa: CASSSLGGAGNEQYF
len: 15; abundance: few; d_gene: TRBD1; j_gene: TRBJ1-5; v_gene: TRBV28; CDR3nt: TGTGCCAGCAGTAACAGGGGGTCCCAGAATCAGCCCCAGCATTTT; CDR3aa: CASSNRGSQNQPQHF
len: 14; abundance: NA; d_gene: TRBD1; j_gene: TRBJ1-2; v_gene: TRBV5-1; CDR3nt: TGCGCCAGCAGCTCGGACAGGGGACTCGGGGGCTACACCTTC; CDR3aa: CASSSDRGLGGYTF
len: 17; abundance: NA; d_gene: TRBD2; j_gene: TRBJ2-7; v_gene: TRBV7-2; CDR3nt: TGTGCCAGCAGCTTCGCGCTGGGACTAGCGGGGGGGGTGGAGCAGTACTTC; CDR3aa: CASSFALGLAGGVEQYF
len: 13; abundance: NA; d_gene: TRBD1; j_gene: TRBJ1-1; v_gene: TRBV12-3/TRBV12-4; CDR3nt: TGTGCCAGCAGTTTTACAGGGGGCACTGAAGCTTTCTTT; CDR3aa: CASSFTGGTEAFF
len: 17; abundance: NA; d_gene: TRBD1; j_gene: TRBJ1-1; v_gene: TRBV7-2; CDR3nt: TGTGCCAGCAGTCGGGTTGGGACAGGGGGGATGAACACTGAAGCTTTCTTT; CDR3aa: CASSRVGTGGMNTEAFF
len: 14; abundance: NA; d_gene: TRBD1; j_gene: TRBJ1-2; v_gene: TRBV28; CDR3nt: TGTGCCAGCAGGGGCGGGACAGCTGCTATTAGCTACACCTTC; CDR3aa: CASRGGTAAISYTF
len: 15; abundance: NA; d_gene: NA; j_gene: TRBJ1-1; v_gene: TRBV28; CDR3nt: TGTGCCAGCAGCCTATTGGCGGGGGCGCAAACTGAAGCTTTCTTT; CDR3aa: CASSLLAGAQTEAFF
len: 15; abundance: NA; d_gene: TRBD1; j_gene: TRBJ1-3; v_gene: TRBV5-5; CDR3nt: TGTGCCAGCAGCTACCAGGGGGCTACTGGAAACACCATATATTTT; CDR3aa: CASSYQGATGNTIYF
len: 14; abundance: NA; d_gene: NA; j_gene: TRBJ2-5; v_gene: TRBV5-1; CDR3nt: TGCGCCAGCAGCTTGGCGGGGAAGGAAGAGACCCAGTACTTC; CDR3aa: CASSLAGKEETQYF
len: 15; abundance: NA; d_gene: NA; j_gene: TRBJ2-7; v_gene: TRBV9; CDR3nt: TGTGCCAGCAGCGTAGTTCCAGGGGCCTCCAACGAGCAGTACTTC; CDR3aa: CASSVVPGASNEQYF
len: 20; abundance: few; d_gene: TRBD2; j_gene: TRBJ2-1; v_gene: TRBV5-1; CDR3nt: TGCGCCAGCAGCCCAGATAGGAGACTAGCGGGGGGGAGGACCTACAATGAGCAGTTCTTC; CDR3aa: CASSPDRRLAGGRTYNEQFF
len: 13; abundance: NA; d_gene: NA; j_gene: TRBJ1-4; v_gene: TRBV5-5; CDR3nt: TGTGCCAGCAGCTTGAGCTGGAATGAAAAACTGTTTTTT; CDR3aa: CASSLSWNEKLFF
len: 15; abundance: NA; d_gene: NA; j_gene: TRBJ2-1; v_gene: TRBV6-6; CDR3nt: TGTGCCAGCAGTTCTTTCCGGGGACAATACAATGAGCAGTTCTTC; CDR3aa: CASSSFRGQYNEQFF
len: 14; abundance: few; d_gene: NA; j_gene: TRBJ1-5; v_gene: TRBV7-2; CDR3nt: TGTGCCAGCAGCCCCGGGGGGGGCAATCAGCCCCAGCATTTT; CDR3aa: CASSPGGGNQPQHF
len: 15; abundance: NA; d_gene: NA; j_gene: TRBJ1-5; v_gene: TRBV30; CDR3nt: TGTGCCTGGAGTAAGGAGACAGGTAACAATCAGCCCCAGCATTTT; CDR3aa: CAWSKETGNNQPQHF
len: 15; abundance: NA; d_gene: TRBD2; j_gene: TRBJ2-7; v_gene: TRBV7-6; CDR3nt: TGTGCCAGCAGCTTAGATGAAGCGGGAGTCTACGAGCAGTACTTC; CDR3aa: CASSLDEAGVYEQYF
len: 13; abundance: NA; d_gene: TRBD1; j_gene: TRBJ1-6; v_gene: TRBV29-1; CDR3nt: TGCAGCGCCCAGACAGGGAGTAATTCACCCCTCCACTTT; CDR3aa: CSAQTGSNSPLHF